This is a list of T cell receptor beta chains from one sample in a study of blood T cell repertoires in COVID-19. Clones were read by immunoSEQ multiplex PCR, and TCRdb kept only the in-frame ones, dropping some. The sample carries about 25,000 clones, around 86% recorded once. Sequenced input: peripheral blood. Source of these receptors: a woman aged 80 or over with acute or convalescent COVID-19. Each CDR3 is given with its conserved first and last residue. Each record gives: D gene, J gene, V gene, clone size, CDR3 protein, CDR3 DNA. A D gene is named only where the DNA matches it firmly. Expanded clones get a size class; other rows say once, few or many, or leave the size out.

TRBD2	TRBJ2-1	TRBV12-5	-	CASGRPSGASNEQFF	TGTGCTAGTGGGCGACCTAGCGGGGCAAGCAATGAGCAGTTCTTC
-	TRBJ1-1	TRBV19	-	CASSPGHLNTEAFF	TGTGCCAGTAGTCCGGGACACCTGAACACTGAAGCTTTCTTT
TRBD1	TRBJ1-3	TRBV3-1/TRBV3-2	-	CASSLDRVAGNTIYF	TGTGCCAGCAGCCTGGACAGGGTGGCGGGAAACACCATATATTTT
TRBD2	TRBJ2-7	TRBV7-8	-	CASSLALRLAGAKGEQYF	TGTGCCAGCAGCTTAGCGCTGAGGCTAGCGGGGGCCAAGGGCGAGCAGTACTTC
-	TRBJ2-1	TRBV7-2	-	CASSTLVRRGNEQFF	TGTGCCAGCAGCACGCTGGTACGCCGGGGCAATGAGCAGTTCTTC
-	TRBJ1-1	TRBV29-1	-	CSVEPAGGAFF	TGCAGCGTTGAACCCGCCGGGGGGGCTTTCTTT
TRBD1	TRBJ1-1	TRBV11-2	few	CASSLGDSQNTEAFF	TGTGCCAGCAGCTTGGGGGACAGCCAGAACACTGAAGCTTTCTTT
TRBD2	TRBJ2-3	TRBV3-1/TRBV3-2	-	CASSRGAGVKDTQYF	TGTGCCAGTAGCAGGGGAGCGGGGGTGAAAGATACGCAGTATTTT
-	TRBJ1-6	TRBV30	-	CAWSAFSGDFSSYNSPLHF	TGTGCCTGGAGTGCCTTTAGTGGGGACTTCAGCTCCTATAATTCACCCCTCCACTTT
TRBD1	TRBJ1-1	TRBV6-5	-	CASSSRTGVGSTEAFF	TGTGCCAGCAGTTCCAGGACAGGGGTGGGATCCACTGAAGCTTTCTTT
-	TRBJ1-2	TRBV15	-	CATSRDTDYGYTF	TGTGCCACCAGTAGAGACACGGACTATGGCTACACCTTC
TRBD1	TRBJ2-7	TRBV7-8	-	CASSPGTVYEQYF	TGTGCCAGCAGCCCCGGGACAGTCTACGAGCAGTACTTC
TRBD2	TRBJ2-3	TRBV27	once	CASSKTSFETQYF	TGTGCCAGCAGCAAGACTAGCTTCGAGACGCAGTATTTT
TRBD1	TRBJ1-1	TRBV7-9	-	CASSLGTGVAFF	TGTGCCAGCAGCTTGGGGACAGGAGTGGCTTTCTTT
TRBD2	TRBJ2-1	TRBV5-4	-	CASSSWTSGDEQFF	TGTGCCAGCAGCTCGTGGACTAGCGGAGATGAGCAGTTCTTC
-	TRBJ1-2	TRBV19	-	CASSIGTRNYGYTF	TGTGCCAGTAGTATAGGCACCAGAAACTATGGCTACACCTTC
-	TRBJ1-5	TRBV10-3	-	CAISDQEGSNQPQHF	TGTGCCATCAGTGATCAGGAGGGAAGCAATCAGCCCCAGCATTTT
-	TRBJ1-4	TRBV4-2	-	CASSRPGGGGDEKLFF	TGTGCCAGCAGCCGGCCTGGGGGGGGTGGAGACGAAAAACTGTTTTTT
-	TRBJ1-1	TRBV7-9	-	CASSLLLGLTEAFF	TGTGCCAGCAGCTTACTTTTGGGGCTCACTGAAGCTTTCTTT
TRBD2	TRBJ2-7	TRBV5-1	once	CASSLPGLAGAHEQYF	TGCGCCAGCAGCTTGCCGGGACTAGCGGGAGCGCACGAGCAGTACTTC
TRBD1	TRBJ1-2	TRBV5-1	-	CASSPPGQASYTF	TGCGCCAGCAGCCCACCGGGACAGGCTAGCTACACCTTC
TRBD2	TRBJ2-1	TRBV4-3	-	CASSQDQAGRGFREQFF	TGCGCCAGCAGCCAAGATCAAGCAGGGAGGGGTTTTAGGGAGCAGTTCTTC
-	TRBJ2-7	TRBV2	-	CASSEGTPPPYEQYF	TGTGCCAGCAGTGAGGGGACTCCACCCCCTTACGAGCAGTACTTC
-	TRBJ1-6	TRBV5-3	-	CARSLEAGSRNSPLHF	TGTGCCAGAAGCTTGGAGGCAGGGTCCCGAAATTCACCCCTCCACTTT
-	TRBJ2-1	TRBV18	-	CASSPLPAPGNEQFF	TGTGCCAGCTCACCTCTACCGGCCCCGGGCAATGAGCAGTTCTTC
-	TRBJ2-3	TRBV7-2	-	CASSPVGGTQYF	TGTGCCAGCAGCCCCGTAGGGGGAACGCAGTATTTT
-	TRBJ1-3	TRBV4-1	-	CASSFRGAAGSGNTIYF	TGCGCCAGCAGCTTCCGTGGGGCGGCCGGCTCTGGAAACACCATATATTTT
-	TRBJ2-1	TRBV5-6	few	CASSLGQPRSNEQFF	TGTGCCAGCAGCTTGGGACAGCCTAGGAGTAATGAGCAGTTCTTC
-	TRBJ1-2	TRBV29-1	few	CSVARGNYGYTF	TGCAGCGTTGCACGGGGGAACTATGGCTACACCTTC
TRBD1	TRBJ1-5	TRBV5-6	-	CASSLRRTGRGGSNQPQHF	TGTGCCAGCAGCTTGCGTAGGACAGGGAGGGGGGGAAGCAATCAGCCCCAGCATTTT
-	TRBJ2-5	TRBV6-6	-	CASSYSIELVTQYF	TGTGCCAGCAGTTACTCGATCGAACTGGTGACCCAGTACTTC